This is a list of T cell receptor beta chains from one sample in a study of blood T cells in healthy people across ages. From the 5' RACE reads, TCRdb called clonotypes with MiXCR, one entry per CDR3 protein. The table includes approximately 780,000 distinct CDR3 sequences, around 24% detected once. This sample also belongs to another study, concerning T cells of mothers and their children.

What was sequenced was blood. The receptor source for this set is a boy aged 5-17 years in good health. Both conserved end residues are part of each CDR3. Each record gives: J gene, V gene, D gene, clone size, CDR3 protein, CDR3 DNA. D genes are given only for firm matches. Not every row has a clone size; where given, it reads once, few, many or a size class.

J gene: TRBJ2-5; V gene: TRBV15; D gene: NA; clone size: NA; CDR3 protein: CATSRAPPGPKETQYF; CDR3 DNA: TGTGCCACCAGCAGAGCTCCTCCGGGACCGAAAGAGACCCAGTACTTC
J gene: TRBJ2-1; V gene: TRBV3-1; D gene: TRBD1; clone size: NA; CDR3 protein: CASSQDTSATGGTEQFF; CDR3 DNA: TGTGCCAGCAGCCAAGATACAAGTGCGACAGGGGGGACGGAGCAGTTCTTC
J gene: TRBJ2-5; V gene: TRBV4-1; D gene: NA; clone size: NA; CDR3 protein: CASSHEGYQETQYF; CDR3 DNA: TGCGCCAGCAGCCATGAGGGGTACCAAGAGACCCAGTACTTC
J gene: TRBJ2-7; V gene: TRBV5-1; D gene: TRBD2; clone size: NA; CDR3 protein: CASSLNGGVSYEQYF; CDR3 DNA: TGCGCCAGCAGCTTGAACGGGGGGGTCTCCTACGAGCAGTACTTC
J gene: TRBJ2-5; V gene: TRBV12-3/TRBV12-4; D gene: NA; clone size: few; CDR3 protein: CASSPPGTTQCF; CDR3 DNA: TGTGCCAGCAGTCCCCCGGGGACGACCCAGTGCTTC
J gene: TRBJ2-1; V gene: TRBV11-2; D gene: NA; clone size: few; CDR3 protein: CASSPTTGGPVGSYNEQFF; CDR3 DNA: TGTGCCAGCAGCCCCACCACCGGGGGGCCGGTCGGCTCCTACAATGAGCAGTTCTTC
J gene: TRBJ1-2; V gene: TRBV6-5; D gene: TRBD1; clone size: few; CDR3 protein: CASRGGPGNYGYTF; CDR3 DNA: TGTGCCAGCCGAGGGGGCCCGGGGAACTATGGCTACACCTTC
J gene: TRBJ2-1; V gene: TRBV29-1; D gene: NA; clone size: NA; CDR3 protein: CSVEGSLYNEQFF; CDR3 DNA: TGCAGCGTCGAGGGGTCCCTCTACAATGAGCAGTTCTTC
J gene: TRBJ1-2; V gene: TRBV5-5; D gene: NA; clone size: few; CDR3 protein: CASSSDGYYGYTF; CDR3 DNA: TGTGCCAGCAGCTCCGACGGTTACTATGGCTACACCTTC
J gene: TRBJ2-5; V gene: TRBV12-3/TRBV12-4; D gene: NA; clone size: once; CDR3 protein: CASSFRHPDQETQYF; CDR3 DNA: TGTGCCAGCAGTTTTAGACACCCGGACCAAGAGACCCAGTACTTC
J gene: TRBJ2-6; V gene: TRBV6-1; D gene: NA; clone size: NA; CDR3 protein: CASSQPPGGGASGANVLTF; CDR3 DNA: TGTGCCAGCAGTCAACCCCCGGGCGGAGGCGCGTCTGGGGCCAACGTCCTGACTTTC
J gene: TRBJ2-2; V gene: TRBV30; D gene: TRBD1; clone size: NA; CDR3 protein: CAWTLGQVSNTGELFF; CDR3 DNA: TGTGCCTGGACCCTAGGACAGGTTTCAAACACCGGGGAGCTGTTTTTT
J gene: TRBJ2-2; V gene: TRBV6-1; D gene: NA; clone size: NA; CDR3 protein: CASSASKFGQPHTGELFF; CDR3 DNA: TGTGCCAGCAGTGCCTCTAAATTTGGACAGCCCCACACCGGGGAGCTGTTTTTT
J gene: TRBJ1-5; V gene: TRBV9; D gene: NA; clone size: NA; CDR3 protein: CASSVGGGQPQHF; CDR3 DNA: TGTGCCAGCAGCGTAGGGGGAGGGCAGCCCCAGCATTTT
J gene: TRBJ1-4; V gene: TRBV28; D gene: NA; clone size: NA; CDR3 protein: CASSLLAKGGEKLFF; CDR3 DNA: TGTGCCAGCAGTTTGCTGGCCAAGGGGGGAGAAAAACTGTTTTTT
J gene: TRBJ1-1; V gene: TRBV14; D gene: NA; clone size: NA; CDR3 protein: CASSQGRTAFDEAFF; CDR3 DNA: TGTGCCAGCAGCCAAGGTAGGACAGCCTTCGATGAAGCTTTCTTT